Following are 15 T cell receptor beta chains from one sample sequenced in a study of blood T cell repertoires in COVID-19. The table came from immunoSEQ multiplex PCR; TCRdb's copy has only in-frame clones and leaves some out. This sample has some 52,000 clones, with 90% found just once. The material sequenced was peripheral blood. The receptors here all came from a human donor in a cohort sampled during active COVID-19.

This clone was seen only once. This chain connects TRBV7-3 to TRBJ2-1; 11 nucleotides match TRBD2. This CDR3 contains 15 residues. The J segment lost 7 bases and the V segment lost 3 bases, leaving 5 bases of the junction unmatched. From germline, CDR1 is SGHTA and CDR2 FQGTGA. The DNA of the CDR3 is TGTGCCAGCAGCTTTACTAGCGGGAGAACGAATGAGCAGTTCTTC. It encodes CASSFTSGRTNEQFF.

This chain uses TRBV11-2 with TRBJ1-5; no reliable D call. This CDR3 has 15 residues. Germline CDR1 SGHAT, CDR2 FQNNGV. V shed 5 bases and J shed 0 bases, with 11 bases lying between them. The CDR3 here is CASSIGRFSNQPQHF. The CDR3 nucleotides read TGTGCCAGCAGCATTGGCAGGTTTAGCAATCAGCCCCAGCATTTT.

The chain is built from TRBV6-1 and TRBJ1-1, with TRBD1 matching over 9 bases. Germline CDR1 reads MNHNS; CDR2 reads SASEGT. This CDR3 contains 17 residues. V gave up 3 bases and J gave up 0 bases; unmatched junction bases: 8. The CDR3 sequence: CASSDRGQGAVNTEAFF. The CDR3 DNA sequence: TGTGCCAGCAGTGATCGGGGACAGGGCGCGGTGAACACTGAAGCTTTCTTT.

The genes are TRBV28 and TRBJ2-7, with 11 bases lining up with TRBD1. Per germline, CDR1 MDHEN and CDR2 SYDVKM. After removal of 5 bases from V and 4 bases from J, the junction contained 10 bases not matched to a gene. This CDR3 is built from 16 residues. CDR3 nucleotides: TGTGCCAGCAGTGAGATGGACAGGGGGCCCCGATACGAGCAGTACTTC. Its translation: CASSEMDRGPRYEQYF.

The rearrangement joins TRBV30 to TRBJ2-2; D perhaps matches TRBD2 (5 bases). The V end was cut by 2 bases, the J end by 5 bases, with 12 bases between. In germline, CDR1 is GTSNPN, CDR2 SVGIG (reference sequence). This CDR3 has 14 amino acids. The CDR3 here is CAWSHSVFTGELFF. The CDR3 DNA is TGTGCCTGGAGTCATAGCGTCTTTACCGGGGAGCTGTTTTTT.

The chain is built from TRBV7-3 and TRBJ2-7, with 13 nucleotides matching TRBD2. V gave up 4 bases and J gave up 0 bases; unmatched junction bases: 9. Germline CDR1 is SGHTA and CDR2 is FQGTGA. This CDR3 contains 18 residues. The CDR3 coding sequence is TGTGCCAGCAGCTCTGGGACTAGCGGGACCTCCCGCTCCTACGAGCAGTACTTC. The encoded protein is CASSSGTSGTSRSYEQYF.

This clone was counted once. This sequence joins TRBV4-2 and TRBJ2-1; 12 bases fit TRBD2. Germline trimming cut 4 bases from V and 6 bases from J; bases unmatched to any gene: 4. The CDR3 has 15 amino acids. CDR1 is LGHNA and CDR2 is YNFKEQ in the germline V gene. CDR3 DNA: TGTGCCAGCAGCCTGACTAGCGGGAGTTCCAATGAGCAGTTCTTC. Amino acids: CASSLTSGSSNEQFF.

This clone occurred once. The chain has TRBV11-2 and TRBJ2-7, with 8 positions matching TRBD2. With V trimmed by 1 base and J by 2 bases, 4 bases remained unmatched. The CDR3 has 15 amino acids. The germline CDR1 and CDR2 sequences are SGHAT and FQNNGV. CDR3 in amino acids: CASSLVRGGTYEQYF. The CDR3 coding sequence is TGTGCCAGCAGCTTAGTCCGGGGGGGAACCTACGAGCAGTACTTC. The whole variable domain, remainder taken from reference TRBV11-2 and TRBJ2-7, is EAGVAQSPRYKIIEKRQSVAFWCNPISGHATLYWYQQILGQGPKLLIQFQNNGVVDDSQLPKDRFSAERLKGVDSTLKIQPAKLEDSAVYLCASSLVRGGTYEQYFGPGTRLTVT.

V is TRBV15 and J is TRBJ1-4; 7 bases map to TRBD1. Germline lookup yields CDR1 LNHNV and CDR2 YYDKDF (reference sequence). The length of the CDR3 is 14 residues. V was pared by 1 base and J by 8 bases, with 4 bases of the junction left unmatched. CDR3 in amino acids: CATSRAGTAEKLFF. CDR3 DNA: TGTGCCACCAGCAGAGCCGGGACAGCCGAAAAACTGTTTTTT.

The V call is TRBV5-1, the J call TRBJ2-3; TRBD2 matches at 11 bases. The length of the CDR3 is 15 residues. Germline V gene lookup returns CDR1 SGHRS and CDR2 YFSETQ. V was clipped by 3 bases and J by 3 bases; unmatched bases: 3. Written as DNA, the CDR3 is TGCGCCAGCAGCTCGACTAGCGGGGCGACAGATACGCAGTATTTT. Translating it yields CASSSTSGATDTQYF.

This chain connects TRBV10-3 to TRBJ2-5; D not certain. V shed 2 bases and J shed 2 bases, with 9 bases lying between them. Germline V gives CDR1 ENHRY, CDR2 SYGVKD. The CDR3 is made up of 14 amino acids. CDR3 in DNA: TGTGCCATCAGTGAGCCACAGAAACAAGAGACCCAGTACTTC. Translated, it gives CAISEPQKQETQYF.

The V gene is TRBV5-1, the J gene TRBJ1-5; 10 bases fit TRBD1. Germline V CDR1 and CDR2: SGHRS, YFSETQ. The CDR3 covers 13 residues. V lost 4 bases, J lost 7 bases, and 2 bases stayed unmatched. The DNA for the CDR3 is TGCGCCAGCAGCAGGGACAGGGGACAGCCCCAGCATTTT. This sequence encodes CASSRDRGQPQHF.

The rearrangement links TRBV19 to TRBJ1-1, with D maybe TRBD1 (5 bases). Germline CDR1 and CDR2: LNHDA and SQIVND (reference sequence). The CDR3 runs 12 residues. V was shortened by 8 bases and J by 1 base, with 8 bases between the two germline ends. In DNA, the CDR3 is TGTGCCAGTCTGCAGGGGAACACTGAAGCTTTCTTT. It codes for CASLQGNTEAFF. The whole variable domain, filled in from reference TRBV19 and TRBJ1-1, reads DGGITQSPKYLFRKEGQNVTLSCEQNLNHDAMYWYRQDPGQGLRLIYYSQIVNDFQKGDIAEGYSVSREKKESFPLTVTSAQKNPTAFYLCASLQGNTEAFFGQGTRLTVV.

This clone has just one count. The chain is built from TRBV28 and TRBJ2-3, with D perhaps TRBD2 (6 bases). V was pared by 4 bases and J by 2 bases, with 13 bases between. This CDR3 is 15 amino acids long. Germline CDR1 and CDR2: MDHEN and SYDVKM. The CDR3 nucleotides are TGTGCCAGCAGTTCGGGAGCGGAGGACACAGATACGCAGTATTTT. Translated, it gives CASSSGAEDTDTQYF.

CDR3 protein: CASSQPTGRSWNSPLHF. The DNA of the CDR3 is TGCGCCAGCAGCCAACCGACAGGGCGTTCGTGGAATTCACCCCTCCACTTT. The rearrangement uses TRBV4-1 and TRBJ1-6; 7 bases align to TRBD1. Germline lookup yields CDR1 MGHRA and CDR2 YSYEKL. This CDR3 comprises 17 residues. Trimming cost V 2 bases and J 7 bases; bases outside gene matches: 11.